The next 25 T cell receptor beta chains were all read from a single sample in a study of cytomegalovirus exposure and HLA in healthy donors. The primer mix had 60 Vbeta and 13 Jbeta primers. The method was immunoSEQ multiplex PCR; TCRdb's version includes in-frame clones alone and lacks a portion of them. The sample carries 150,000 to 200,000 clones, approximately 88% recorded once. The sample was PBMCs. Every receptor here comes from a boy aged 2-9 years in good health and CMV-seronegative.

This clone was found a few times. This chain connects TRBV6-6 to TRBJ2-1, with D possibly being TRBD2 (5 bases). The germline V and J ends were trimmed by 4 bases and 4 bases, with 8 bases remaining between them. The germline CDR1 and CDR2 sequences are MNHNY and SVGAGI (reference sequence). The CDR3 is 13 residues long. CDR3 DNA: TGTGCCAGCAGTTTGGAGGAGTACAATGAGCAGTTCTTC. It yields the protein CASSLEEYNEQFF.

The chain links TRBV6-5 to TRBJ1-2; 9 bases match TRBD1. V lost 10 bases and J lost 4; bases outside the gene matches: 13. Germline V gives CDR1 MNHEY, CDR2 SVGAGI. The CDR3 length is 15 residues. Written as DNA, the CDR3 is TGTGCCACTAGGTTGAACCGGGACAGGGTCTATGGCTACACCTTC. This translates into CATRLNRDRVYGYTF.

The chain recombines TRBV18 with TRBJ1-1; TRBD1 is a possible D gene (6 bases). V lost 2 bases to trimming and J lost 3 bases, with 16 bases between them. Germline CDR1 is KGHSH and CDR2 is LQKENI. The CDR3 is made up of 16 amino acids. The CDR3 is CASSPISGGADTEAFF. CDR3 in DNA: TGTGCCAGCTCACCAATTTCCGGGGGGGCTGACACTGAAGCTTTCTTT. Filled out from reference TRBV18 and TRBJ1-1, the complete variable domain reads NAGVMQNPRHLVRRRGQEARLRCSPMKGHSHVYWYRQLPEEGLKFMVYLQKENIIDESGMPKERFSAEFPKEGPSILRIQQVVRGDSAAYFCASSPISGGADTEAFFGQGTRLTVV.

The chain couples TRBV5-1 to TRBJ1-1; 8 bases are a match to TRBD1. This CDR3 region has 15 residues. The V gene end was trimmed by 4 bases and the J gene end by 4 bases; junction bases not matched to a gene: 9. The germline V gene has CDR1 SGHRS and CDR2 YFSETQ. CDR3 in DNA: TGCGCCAGCAGCCAGGAGCAGGACAGGGCCACTGAAGCTTTCTTT. Its protein is CASSQEQDRATEAFF.

The V call is TRBV5-8, the J call TRBJ2-7; D perhaps matches TRBD2 (6 bases). Trimming pared 4 bases from V and 2 bases from J, leaving 7 bases between. CDR1 is SGHTS, CDR2 YDEGEE, per germline. The CDR3 has 12 amino acids. The CDR3 loop reads CASSRGTYEQYV. CDR3 DNA sequence: TGTGCCAGCAGCCGCGGGACCTACGAGCAGTACGTC.

With respect to this clone: The junction departs from the called germline gene at one end, perhaps through a read error. The chain uses TRBV2 and TRBJ1-2; the D gene is possibly TRBD1 (6 bases). The CDR3 covers 15 residues. CDR1 is SNHLY and CDR2 is FYNNEI in the germline V gene. CDR3 amino acids: CASGESGTTNYGYTF. In DNA, the CDR3 is TGTGCCAGCGGTGAATCCGGGACAACTAACTATGGCTACACCTTC.

The V and J genes are TRBV4-3 and TRBJ1-2, with 7 bases that match TRBD1. Trimming cost V 0 bases and J 7 bases; bases outside gene matches: 5. CDR1 and CDR2 (germline): LGHNA, YSLEER. The CDR3 extends over 14 amino acids. This CDR3 is CASSQDLGGSGYTF. The DNA of the CDR3 is TGCGCCAGCAGCCAAGATTTAGGGGGCAGTGGCTACACCTTC.

The chain joins TRBV5-4 to TRBJ2-7; the D gene is possibly TRBD2 (5 bases). Trimming took 1 base from V and 7 from J, leaving 12 bases between them. CDR3 length equals 13 residues. Germline values: CDR1 SGHNT, CDR2 YYREEE (reference sequence). CDR3 in amino acids: CASSLMTSGEQYV. The CDR3 DNA follows: TGTGCCAGCAGCTTGATGACCTCGGGGGAGCAGTACGTC.

The chain carries TRBV4-3 and TRBJ2-3; tentative D call: TRBD2 (6 bases). The CDR3 extends over 16 amino acids. Germline lookup yields CDR1 LGHNA and CDR2 YSLEER. Trimming removed 0 bases at V and 1 base at J, with 11 bases between. The CDR3 nucleotides read TGCGCCAGCAGCCAAGATCTAGCGACAGGCACAGATACGCAGTATTTT. Its translation is CASSQDLATGTDTQYF.

The V and J genes are TRBV2 and TRBJ1-1, with a possible D match to TRBD1 (6 bases). In germline, CDR1 is SNHLY, CDR2 FYNNEI. Trimming stripped 5 bases from V and 5 bases from J, with 15 bases between. CDR3 length: 14 residues. As DNA, the CDR3 is TGTGCCAGCAGTTTGAGCAGGGGAGAGACTGAAGCTTTCTTT. It is translated as CASSLSRGETEAFF. The full variable domain, with the rest looked up from reference TRBV2 and TRBJ1-1, is EPEVTQTPSHQVTQMGQEVILRCVPISNHLYFYWYRQILGQKVEFLVSFYNNEISEKSEIFDDQFSVERPDGSNFTLKIRSTKLEDSAMYFCASSLSRGETEAFFGQGTRLTVV.

The genes are TRBV7-2 and TRBJ1-1; D is unclear. The CDR3 is made up of 15 amino acids. With 1 base removed from V and 1 base from J, the gap between germline ends came to 10 bases. Germline CDR1 reads SGHTA; CDR2 reads FQGNSA. As DNA, the CDR3 is TGTGCCAGCAGCTTAGGAGTAGCGGGGAACACTGAAGCTTTCTTT. It encodes CASSLGVAGNTEAFF.

The chain has TRBV11-2 and TRBJ1-1; D is ambiguous. Germline-derived CDR1 and CDR2 are SGHAT and FQNNGV. V was clipped by 5 bases and J by 3 bases, with 10 bases between them. This CDR3 region has 13 residues. The CDR3 spells CASSLSPDTEAFF. CDR3 in DNA: TGTGCCAGCAGCCTCTCGCCGGACACTGAAGCTTTCTTT.

This rearrangement joins TRBV27 to TRBJ1-1, with D tentatively TRBD1 (5 bases). Trimming removed 8 bases from V and 6 bases from J, with 16 bases in between. This CDR3 is 13 amino acids long. The germline V gene encodes CDR1 MNHEY and CDR2 SMNVEV (reference sequence). CDR3 amino acids: CASQRQGRAEAFF. CDR3 nucleotide sequence: TGTGCCAGCCAGAGGCAGGGTCGGGCTGAAGCTTTCTTT.

The chain recombines TRBV30 with TRBJ2-5; the D gene is possibly TRBD2 (6 bases). CDR1 GTSNPN and CDR2 SVGIG come from the germline V gene (reference sequence). With 4 bases removed from V and 2 bases from J, the gap between germline ends came to 17 bases. This CDR3 contains 15 residues. CDR3 nucleotide sequence: TGTGCCTGGAACCTCGCCACGGGACTTCAAGAGACCCAGTACTTC. It is translated as CAWNLATGLQETQYF.

V is TRBV27 and J is TRBJ2-7, with 8 bases aligning to TRBD1. Germline V CDR1 and CDR2: MNHEY, SMNVEV (reference sequence). The V segment lost 6 bases and the J segment 3 bases; nucleotides outside the gene matches: 4. The CDR3 runs 13 residues. In DNA, the CDR3 is TGTGCCAGCAGCGGACAGGGATACTACGAGCAGTACTTC. It specifies CASSGQGYYEQYF.

The chain carries TRBV5-4 and TRBJ1-1; 8 bases map to TRBD1. From germline, CDR1 is SGHNT and CDR2 YYREEE (reference sequence). After removal of 4 bases from V and 10 bases from J, the junction contained 12 bases not matched to a gene. The CDR3 runs to 14 residues. CDR3 amino acids: CASSVEDRVSAAFF. CDR3 sequence (DNA): TGTGCCAGCAGCGTCGAGGACAGGGTGTCTGCAGCTTTCTTT.

This rearrangement joins TRBV6-1 to TRBJ1-2; no clear D. CDR3 length equals 13 residues. The V end was cut by 1 base, the J end by 4 bases, with 7 bases between. Germline loops: CDR1 MNHNS, CDR2 SASEGT. The CDR3, as DNA: TGTGCCAGCAGTGAAGGCAGCGTCTATGGCTACACCTTC. Its protein is CASSEGSVYGYTF.

The gene calls are TRBV5-4 and TRBJ1-1; unclear D gene. Germline V gene sequence: CDR1 SGHNT, CDR2 YYREEE (reference sequence). V gave up 4 bases and J gave up 3 bases, with 10 bases separating them. The CDR3 consists of 13 residues. Written as DNA, the CDR3 is TGTGCCAGCAGCGGGAGGCGGGACACTGAAGCTTTCTTT. This sequence encodes CASSGRRDTEAFF.

V gene TRBV30 combines with J gene TRBJ2-5, with D tentatively TRBD1 (6 bases). V was pared by 4 bases and J by 5 bases, with 14 bases between. CDR3 length equals 13 residues. CDR1 is GTSNPN and CDR2 is SVGIG in the germline V gene (reference sequence). The CDR3 region is CAWTRGGRETQYF. CDR3 in DNA: TGTGCCTGGACCCGTGGGGGCAGGGAGACCCAGTACTTC.

The CDR3 DNA reads TGTGCCAGCAGCCACTCAGGGGGCGAGCAGTACGTC. This encodes CASSHSGGEQYV. V is TRBV14 and J is TRBJ2-7, with 7 bases lining up with TRBD1. Germline V gene lookup returns CDR1 SGHDN and CDR2 FVKESK. The CDR3 has 12 amino acids. V lost 3 bases and J lost 6; bases outside the gene matches: 2.

This chain joins TRBV30 and TRBJ2-1; 7 bases are a match to TRBD2. The germline V gene encodes CDR1 GTSNPN and CDR2 SVGIG (reference sequence). The CDR3 is made up of 13 amino acids. Unmatched junction bases numbered 6, after V lost 1 base and J lost 9 bases. The CDR3 nucleotides read TGTGCCTGGAGTGGCACTAGCGTCGGTGAGCAGTTCTTC. This translates into CAWSGTSVGEQFF.

This clone was seen just once. The chain recombines TRBV7-2 with TRBJ2-1; possible D gene TRBD2, 5 bases. Trimming took off 5 bases at V and 4 bases at J, with 12 bases between the two ends. The CDR3 is made up of 14 amino acids. Per the germline V gene, CDR1 is SGHTA and CDR2 is FQGNSA. This CDR3 is CASSHSEGYNEQFF. The CDR3 bases are TGTGCCAGCAGCCATAGCGAGGGTTACAATGAGCAGTTCTTC.

CDR3 sequence reads: CASSQEPGNEQFF. The CDR3 region has the DNA TGCGCCAGCAGCCAAGAACCGGGCAATGAGCAGTTCTTC. The chain carries TRBV4-3 and TRBJ2-1; D ambiguous. The length of the CDR3 is 13 residues. The germline CDR1 and CDR2 sequences are LGHNA and YSLEER. Trimming removed 0 bases from V and 6 bases from J, with 6 bases in between.

The genes are TRBV11-2 and TRBJ2-7; D gene ambiguous. Trimming removed 2 bases at V and 0 bases at J, with 5 bases between. Germline CDR1 and CDR2: SGHAT and FQNNGV. CDR3 size: 13 residues. The CDR3 is CASSLTASYEQYF. The CDR3 bases are TGTGCCAGCAGCTTAACAGCCTCCTACGAGCAGTACTTC. The complete variable domain, with remaining parts taken from reference TRBV11-2 and TRBJ2-7, reads EAGVAQSPRYKIIEKRQSVAFWCNPISGHATLYWYQQILGQGPKLLIQFQNNGVVDDSQLPKDRFSAERLKGVDSTLKIQPAKLEDSAVYLCASSLTASYEQYFGPGTRLTVT.

The rearrangement joins TRBV4-3 to TRBJ2-7, with 7 bases that match TRBD1. V was clipped by 1 base and J by 0 bases; unmatched bases: 3. This CDR3 spans 15 amino acids. Germline V gives CDR1 LGHNA, CDR2 YSLEER. The CDR3 region is CASSQGQGSSYEQYF. The CDR3 nucleotides are TGCGCCAGCAGCCAAGGACAGGGAAGCTCCTACGAGCAGTACTTC.